The source of this TCR beta chain is a study of blood T cells in healthy people across ages. Trimming took off 3 bases at V and 0 bases at J, with 7 bases between the two ends. CDR3 length: 14 residues. The germline gives CDR1 KGHDR, CDR2 SFDVKD. A second PCR of roughly 7 to 11 cycles used a sample-barcoded 5' primer and a J-beta primer mix. Carrying 12 random nucleotides, a template-switch adaptor labeled each individual cDNA molecule. Each CDR3 protein gets one entry after TCRdb re-called the 5' RACE reads with MiXCR. The profile shows around 710,000 distinct CDR3 sequences, approximately 43% of them singletons.

The sequence was collected from a woman aged 55 to 70 in good health. Sequenced input: blood. J is TRBJ2-5 and V is TRBV24-1; tentatively, D is TRBD2 (5 bases). The CDR3, as DNA: TGTGCCACCAGTGATGTCGGGGACCAAGAGACCCAGTACTTC. Protein product: CATSDVGDQETQYF.